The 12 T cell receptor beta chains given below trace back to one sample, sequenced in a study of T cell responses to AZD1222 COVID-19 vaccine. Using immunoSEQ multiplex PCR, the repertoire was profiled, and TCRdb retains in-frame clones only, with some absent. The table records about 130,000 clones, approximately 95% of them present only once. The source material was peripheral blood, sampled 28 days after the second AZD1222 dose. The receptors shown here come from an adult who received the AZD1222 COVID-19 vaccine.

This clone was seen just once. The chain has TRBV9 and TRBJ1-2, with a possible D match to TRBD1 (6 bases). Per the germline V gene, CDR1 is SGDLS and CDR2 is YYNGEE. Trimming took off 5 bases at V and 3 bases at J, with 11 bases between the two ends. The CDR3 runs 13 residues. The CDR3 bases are TGTGCCAGCAGTACACAGGGCCACTATGGCTACACCTTC. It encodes CASSTQGHYGYTF.

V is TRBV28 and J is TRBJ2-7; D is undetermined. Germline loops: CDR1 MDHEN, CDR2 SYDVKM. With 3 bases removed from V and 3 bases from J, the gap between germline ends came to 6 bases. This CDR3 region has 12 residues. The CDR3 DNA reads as TGTGCCAGCAGTTTGAAGGGCTACGAGCAGTACTTC. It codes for CASSLKGYEQYF.

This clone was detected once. CDR3 region: CANAKGQGLSPLHF. The CDR3 DNA reads as TGTGCTAACGCAAAGGGACAGGGGCTTTCACCCCTCCACTTT. The gene calls are TRBV28 and TRBJ1-6; 10 bases align to TRBD1. CDR1 and CDR2 (germline): MDHEN, SYDVKM. The CDR3 contains 14 residues.

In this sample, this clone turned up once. This CDR3 reads CASSLSGGGGRAVYEQYF. CDR3 DNA sequence: TGTGCCAGCAGTTTATCGGGGGGAGGGGGAAGGGCAGTCTACGAGCAGTACTTC. The chain joins TRBV27 to TRBJ2-7; D is perhaps TRBD2 (7 bases). Looked up from germline, CDR1 is MNHEY and CDR2 is SMNVEV (reference sequence). V lost 0 bases to trimming and J lost 3 bases, with 21 bases between them. The CDR3 runs 18 residues.

The CDR3 DNA reads TGTGCCAGTAGGGCCGGGACTTCCTACTACAATGAGCAGTTCTTC. Translated: CASRAGTSYYNEQFF. The chain joins TRBV19 to TRBJ2-1; weak D call: TRBD2 (6 bases). Trimming removed 6 bases from V and 3 bases from J, with 15 bases in between. The CDR3 is 15 amino acids. Germline V gene lookup returns CDR1 LNHDA and CDR2 SQIVND (reference sequence).

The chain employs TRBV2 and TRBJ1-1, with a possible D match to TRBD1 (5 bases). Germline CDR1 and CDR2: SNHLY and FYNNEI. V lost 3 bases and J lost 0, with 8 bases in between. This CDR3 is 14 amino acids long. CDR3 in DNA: TGTGCCAGCAGTGAGCAGGGAGTGAACACTGAAGCTTTCTTT. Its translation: CASSEQGVNTEAFF.

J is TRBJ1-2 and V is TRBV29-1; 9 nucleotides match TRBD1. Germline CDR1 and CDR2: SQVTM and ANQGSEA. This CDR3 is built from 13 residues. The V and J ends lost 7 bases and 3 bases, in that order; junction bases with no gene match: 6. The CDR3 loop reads CSALGQGYYGYTF. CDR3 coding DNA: TGCAGCGCGCTGGGACAGGGCTACTATGGCTACACCTTC.

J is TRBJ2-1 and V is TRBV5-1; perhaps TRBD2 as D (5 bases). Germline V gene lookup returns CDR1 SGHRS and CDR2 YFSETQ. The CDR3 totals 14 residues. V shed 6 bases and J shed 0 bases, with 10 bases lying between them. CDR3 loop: CASTSGTSYNEQFF. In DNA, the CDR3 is TGCGCCAGCACGAGCGGCACCTCCTACAATGAGCAGTTCTTC.

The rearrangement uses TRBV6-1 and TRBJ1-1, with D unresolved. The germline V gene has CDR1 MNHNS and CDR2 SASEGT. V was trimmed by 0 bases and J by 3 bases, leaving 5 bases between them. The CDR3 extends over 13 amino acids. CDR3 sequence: CASSEAHYTEAFF. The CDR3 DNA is TGTGCCAGCAGTGAAGCGCACTACACTGAAGCTTTCTTT.

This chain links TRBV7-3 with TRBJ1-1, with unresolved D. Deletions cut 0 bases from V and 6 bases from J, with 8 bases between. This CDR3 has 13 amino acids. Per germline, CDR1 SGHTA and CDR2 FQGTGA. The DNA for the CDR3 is TGTGCCAGCAGCTTAACGAGGCCCGCTGAAGCTTTCTTT. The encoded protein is CASSLTRPAEAFF.

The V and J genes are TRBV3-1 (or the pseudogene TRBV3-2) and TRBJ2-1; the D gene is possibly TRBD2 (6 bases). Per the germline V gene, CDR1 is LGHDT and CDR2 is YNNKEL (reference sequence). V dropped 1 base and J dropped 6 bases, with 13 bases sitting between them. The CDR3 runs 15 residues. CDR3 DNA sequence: TGTGCCAGCAGCCAAGTCAGGGCGGGGTCCAATGAGCAGTTCTTC. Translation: CASSQVRAGSNEQFF.

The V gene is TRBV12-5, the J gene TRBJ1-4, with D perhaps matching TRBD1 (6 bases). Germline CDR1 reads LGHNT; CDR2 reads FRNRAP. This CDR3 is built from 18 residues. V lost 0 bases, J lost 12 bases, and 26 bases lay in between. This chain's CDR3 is CASGLVLQGQAEIDELFF. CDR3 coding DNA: TGTGCTAGTGGTTTGGTACTCCAGGGGCAGGCGGAGATTGATGAACTGTTTTTT. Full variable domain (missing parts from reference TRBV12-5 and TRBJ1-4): DARVTQTPRHKVTEMGQEVTMRCQPILGHNTVFWYRQTMMQGLELLAYFRNRAPLDDSGMPKDRFSAEMPDATLATLKIQPSEPRDSAVYFCASGLVLQGQAEIDELFFGSGTQLSVL.